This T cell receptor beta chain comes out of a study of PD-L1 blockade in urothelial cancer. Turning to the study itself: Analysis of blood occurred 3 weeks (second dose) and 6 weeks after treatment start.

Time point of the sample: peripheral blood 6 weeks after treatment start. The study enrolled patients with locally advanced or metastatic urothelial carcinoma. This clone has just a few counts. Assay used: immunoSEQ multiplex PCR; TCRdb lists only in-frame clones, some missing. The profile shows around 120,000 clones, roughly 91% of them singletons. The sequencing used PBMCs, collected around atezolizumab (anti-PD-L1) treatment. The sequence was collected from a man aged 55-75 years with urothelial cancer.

CDR3 sequence (DNA): TGCGCCAGCAGCTCGGGACAGAGCTCGACAGATACGCAGTATTTT. Translation: CASSSGQSSTDTQYF. The chain has TRBV5-1 and TRBJ2-3, with 7 bases matching TRBD1. Trimming removed 3 bases from V and 3 bases from J; junction bases left unmatched: 7. CDR3 length equals 15 residues. Germline V gives CDR1 SGHRS, CDR2 YFSETQ.